The text below deals with one TCR beta chain. Its specificity is unknown. This specimen comes from a study of Ad26.COV2.S vaccination and SARS-CoV-2 variants. Study summary: A COV1001 Ad26.COV2.S trial-arm participant provided the sample. General study results and limits: CD8+ and CD4+ T cells specific for spike reportedly responded with substantial breadth after vaccination. Researchers reported similar non-spike TCR breadth in vaccine and placebo recipients.

Some clones are missing from TCRdb's copy, which holds only in-frame ones; the method was immunoSEQ multiplex PCR. The sample lists 300,000 to 500,000 clones, 88% occurring once. With 5 bases clipped from V and 6 bases from J, the junction kept 10 bases outside the gene matches. CDR3 size: 15 residues. In germline, CDR1 is LNHDA, CDR2 SQIVND (reference sequence). The treatment is: 15 to 20 received Ad26.COV2.S at low or high dose, single or two shots; 5 received placebo; per-sample allocation not given. Day 63 after the first injection of vaccine or placebo was the sampling time. Wuhan-strain spike was delivered by a replication-incompetent Ad26 vector.

Specimen: peripheral blood, collected in a trial of Ad26.COV2.S vaccine versus placebo. The clonotype was recovered from a person aged 18-65 years who received the Ad26.COV2.S COVID-19 vaccine or a placebo. The V gene is TRBV19, the J gene TRBJ2-7; TRBD1 aligns across 10 bases. In nucleotides, the CDR3 is TGTGCCAGTAGTTACCGGGACAGGGGCCGGGGCGAGCAGTACTTC. Translated, it gives CASSYRDRGRGEQYF.